Below are 10 T cell receptor beta chains sequenced from a single sample in a study of blood T cell repertoires in COVID-19 (TCRdb year 2020). The library was obtained by the immunoSEQ multiplex PCR assay. What TCRdb holds here is the immuneACCESS table cut down to in-frame rearrangements. Part of the clones is not present; checked against another copy, under half of the missing clones reflect an unresolved V gene, and the others are unexplained. This sample lists fewer than 200,000 clones; about 90% were detected once. The ten largest clones represent 2.5% of the sample. Sequenced: peripheral blood. The source is a man between 35 and 55 years old with active or convalescent COVID-19.

The chain employs TRBV7-8 and TRBJ1-5; a weak D match, TRBD1 (5 bases). The CDR3 covers 14 residues. Germline V lookup: CDR1 SGHVS, CDR2 FQNEAQ. Between the trimmed V and J ends, which lost 5 bases and 7 bases, there was a span of 15 bases. The CDR3 loop is CASSPRRVGQPQHF. CDR3 nucleotides: TGTGCCAGCAGCCCCCGCAGGGTGGGCCAGCCCCAGCATTTT. Based on the CDR3 plus reference TRBV7-8 and TRBJ1-5, the full variable domain is GAGVSQSPRYKVAKRGQDVALRCDPISGHVSLFWYQQALGQGPEFLTYFQNEAQLDKSGLPSDRFFAERPEGSVSTLKIQRTQQEDSAVYLCASSPRRVGQPQHFGDGTRLSIL.

V gene TRBV7-2 combines with J gene TRBJ2-2, with D tentatively TRBD2 (5 bases). Germline assignment: CDR1 SGHTA and CDR2 FQGNSA. V lost 1 base and J lost 7, with 7 bases in between. The CDR3 sequence is 13 residues long. The CDR3 DNA is TGTGCCAGCAGCTTAGGAGGGTTCGGGGAGCTGTTTTTT. Protein: CASSLGGFGELFF.

The chain is built from TRBV9 and TRBJ2-3; D may be TRBD1 (6 bases). The CDR3 length is 16 residues. Per the germline V gene, CDR1 is SGDLS and CDR2 is YYNGEE. Trimming pared 0 bases from V and 2 bases from J, leaving 13 bases between. The DNA of the CDR3 is TGTGCCAGCAGCGTAGTGGATGGACAGCACACAGATACGCAGTATTTT. Translation gives CASSVVDGQHTDTQYF.

This clone was counted a single time. The rearrangement uses TRBV7-8 and TRBJ1-5, with 8 bases aligning to TRBD1. The germline gives CDR1 SGHVS, CDR2 FQNEAQ. This CDR3 has 16 residues. V lost 1 base and J lost 2; bases outside the gene matches: 4. The CDR3: CASSLVRGPGNQPQHF. The CDR3 DNA reads TGTGCCAGCAGCTTAGTCAGGGGGCCTGGCAATCAGCCCCAGCATTTT.

The CDR3 nucleotides are TGTGCCAGTAGCCCAGGGGGAGTGGATGGCTACACCTTC. This encodes CASSPGGVDGYTF. This rearrangement joins TRBV19 to TRBJ1-2, with TRBD1 identical over 7 bases. This CDR3 is 13 amino acids long. Germline CDR1 reads LNHDA; CDR2 reads SQIVND (reference sequence). J was trimmed by 6 bases and V by 6 bases; bases with no gene match: 7.

This sequence joins TRBV7-2 and TRBJ1-1, with 8 positions matching TRBD1. Germline V gene sequence: CDR1 SGHTA, CDR2 FQGNSA. The CDR3 contains 16 residues. V was clipped by 2 bases and J by 6 bases; unmatched bases: 11. CDR3 protein: CASSLSRTGSYPEAFF. As DNA, the CDR3 is TGTGCCAGCAGCTTAAGCCGGACAGGGTCGTACCCTGAAGCTTTCTTT.

The V call is TRBV7-9, the J call TRBJ2-7, with TRBD1 identical over 12 bases. Germline V CDR1 and CDR2: SEHNR, FQNEAQ (reference sequence). The CDR3 runs to 18 residues. With 2 bases clipped from V and 4 bases from J, the junction kept 12 bases outside the gene matches. The DNA for the CDR3 is TGTGCCAGCAGCTTATCTCAACACCGGGACAGGGGGCGGTACGAGCAGTACTTC. It yields the protein CASSLSQHRDRGRYEQYF. Together with reference TRBV7-9 and TRBJ2-7, the CDR3 gives the full variable domain: DTGVSQNPRHKITKRGQNVTFRCDPISEHNRLYWYRQTLGQGPEFLTYFQNEAQLEKSRLLSDRFSAERPKGSFSTLEIQRTEQGDSAMYLCASSLSQHRDRGRYEQYFGPGTRLTVT.

V and J are TRBV18 and TRBJ2-7, with TRBD1 matching over 10 bases. CDR1 and CDR2 (germline): KGHSH, LQKENI. Trimming at V came to 6 bases and at J to 3 bases, leaving 8 bases not matched to a gene. This CDR3 is 15 amino acids long. The CDR3 nucleotides are TGTGCCAGCTCCCCCGGACAGGGGGGGCTCTACGAGCAGTACTTC. Translating gives CASSPGQGGLYEQYF.

V gene TRBV10-3 combines with J gene TRBJ1-2, with 7 bases matching TRBD1. V dropped 0 bases and J dropped 4; count of bases not matched to a gene: 2. Germline V CDR1 and CDR2: ENHRY, SYGVKD. The length of the CDR3 is 14 residues. CDR3 DNA sequence: TGTGCCATCAGTGAGTCGTGGACAGGCTATGGCTACACCTTC. Protein sequence: CAISESWTGYGYTF.

In its sample, this clone was seen once. The chain carries TRBV6-1 and TRBJ1-1; D unclear. V was cut by 3 bases and J by 7 bases, with 6 bases left in between. Germline CDR1 and CDR2: MNHNS and SASEGT. This CDR3 contains 11 residues. In DNA, the CDR3 is TGTGCCAGCAGTGATCAGGTTGAAGCTTTCTTT. Its protein is CASSDQVEAFF.